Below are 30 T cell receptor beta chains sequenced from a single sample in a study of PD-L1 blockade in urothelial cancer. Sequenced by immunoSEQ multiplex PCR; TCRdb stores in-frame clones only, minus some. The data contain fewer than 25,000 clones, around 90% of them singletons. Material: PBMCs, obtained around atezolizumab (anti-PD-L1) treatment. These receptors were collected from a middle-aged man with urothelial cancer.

The CDR3: CASSEFTDNEQFF. As DNA, the CDR3 is TGCGCCAGCAGTGAGTTTACAGACAATGAGCAGTTCTTC. V is TRBV10-2 and J is TRBJ2-1, with D hard to call. CDR1 and CDR2 from the germline V gene are WSHSY and SAAADI. Trimming left V 1 base short and J 5 bases short, with 6 bases between. The CDR3 is 13 residues long.

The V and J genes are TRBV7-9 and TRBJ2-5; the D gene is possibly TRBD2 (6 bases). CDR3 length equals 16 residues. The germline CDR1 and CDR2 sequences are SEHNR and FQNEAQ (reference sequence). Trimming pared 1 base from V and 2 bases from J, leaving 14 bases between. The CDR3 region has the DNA TGTGCCAGCAGCTTAGGGGTAGCGGAGCTGCAAGAGACCCAGTACTTC. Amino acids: CASSLGVAELQETQYF.

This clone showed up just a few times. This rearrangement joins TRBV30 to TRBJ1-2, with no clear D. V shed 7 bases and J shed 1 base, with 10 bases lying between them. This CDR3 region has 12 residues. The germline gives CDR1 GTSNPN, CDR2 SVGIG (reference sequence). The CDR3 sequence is CASWQVNYGYTF. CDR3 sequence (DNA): TGTGCCTCTTGGCAGGTTAACTATGGCTACACCTTC.

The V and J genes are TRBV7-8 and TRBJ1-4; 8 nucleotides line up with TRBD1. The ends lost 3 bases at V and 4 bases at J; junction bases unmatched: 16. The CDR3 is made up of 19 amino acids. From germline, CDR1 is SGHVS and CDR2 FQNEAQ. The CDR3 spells CASSFSRLATGEFNEKLFF. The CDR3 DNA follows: TGTGCCAGCAGCTTCTCCCGCTTGGCGACAGGGGAATTTAATGAAAAACTGTTTTTT.

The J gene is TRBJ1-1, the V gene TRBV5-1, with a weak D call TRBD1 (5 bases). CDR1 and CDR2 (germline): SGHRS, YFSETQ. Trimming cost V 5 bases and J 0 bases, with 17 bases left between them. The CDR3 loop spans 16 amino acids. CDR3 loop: CASRGGRDAMNTEAFF. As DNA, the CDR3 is TGCGCCAGCAGGGGGGGACGGGACGCAATGAACACTGAAGCTTTCTTT.

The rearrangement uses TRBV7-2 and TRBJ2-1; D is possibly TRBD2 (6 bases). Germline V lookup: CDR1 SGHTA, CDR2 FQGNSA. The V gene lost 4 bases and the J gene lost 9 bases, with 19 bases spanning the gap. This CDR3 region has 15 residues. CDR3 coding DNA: TGTGCCAGCAGCTCGGCGGGAACCAGGACCACTGAGCAGTTCTTC. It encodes CASSSAGTRTTEQFF. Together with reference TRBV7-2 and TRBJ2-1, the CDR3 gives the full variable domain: GAGVSQSPSNKVTEKGKDVELRCDPISGHTALYWYRQSLGQGLEFLIYFQGNSAPDKSGLPSDRFSAERTGGSVSTLTIQRTQQEDSAVYLCASSSAGTRTTEQFFGPGTRLTVL.

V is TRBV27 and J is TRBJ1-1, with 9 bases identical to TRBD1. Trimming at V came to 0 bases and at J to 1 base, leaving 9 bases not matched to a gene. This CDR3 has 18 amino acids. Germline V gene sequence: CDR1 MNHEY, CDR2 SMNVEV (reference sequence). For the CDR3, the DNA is TGTGCCAGCAGTTTATCTTCCACAGGGGGCACGAGGAACACTGAAGCTTTCTTT. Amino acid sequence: CASSLSSTGGTRNTEAFF.

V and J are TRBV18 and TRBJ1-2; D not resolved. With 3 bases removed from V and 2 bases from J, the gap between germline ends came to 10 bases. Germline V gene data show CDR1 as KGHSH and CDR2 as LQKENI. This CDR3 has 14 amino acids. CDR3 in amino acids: CASSPEAMNYGYTF. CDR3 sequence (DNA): TGTGCCAGCTCACCGGAGGCGATGAACTATGGCTACACCTTC.

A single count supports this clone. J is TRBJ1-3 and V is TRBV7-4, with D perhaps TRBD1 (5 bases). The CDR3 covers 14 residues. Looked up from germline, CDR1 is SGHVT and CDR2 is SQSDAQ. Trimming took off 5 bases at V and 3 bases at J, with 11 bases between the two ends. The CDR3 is CASSGGGDGNTIYF. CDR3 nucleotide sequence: TGTGCCAGCAGCGGCGGAGGGGATGGAAACACCATATATTTT.

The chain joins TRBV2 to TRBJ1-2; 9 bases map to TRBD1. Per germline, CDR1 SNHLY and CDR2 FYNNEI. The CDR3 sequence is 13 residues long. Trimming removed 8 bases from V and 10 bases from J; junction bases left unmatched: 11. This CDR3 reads CASGRTTGGDYTF. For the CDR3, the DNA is TGTGCCAGCGGGAGAACCACAGGGGGCGACTACACCTTC. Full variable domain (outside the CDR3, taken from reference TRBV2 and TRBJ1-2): EPEVTQTPSHQVTQMGQEVILRCVPISNHLYFYWYRQILGQKVEFLVSFYNNEISEKSEIFDDQFSVERPDGSNFTLKIRSTKLEDSAMYFCASGRTTGGDYTFGSGTRLTVV.

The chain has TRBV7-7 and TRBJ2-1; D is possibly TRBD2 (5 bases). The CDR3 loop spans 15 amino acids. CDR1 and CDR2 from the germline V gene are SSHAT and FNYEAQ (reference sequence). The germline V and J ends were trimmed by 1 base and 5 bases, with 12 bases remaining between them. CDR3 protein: CASSLDPGLNNEQFF. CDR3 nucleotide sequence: TGTGCCAGCAGCTTAGACCCAGGACTTAACAATGAGCAGTTCTTC.

The CDR3 spells CASSPRQGQTEAFF. In nucleotides, the CDR3 is TGTGCCAGCAGTCCCCGACAGGGACAGACTGAAGCTTTCTTT. The chain recombines TRBV27 with TRBJ1-1, with 7 bases lining up with TRBD1. After removal of 5 bases from V and 5 bases from J, the junction contained 8 bases not matched to a gene. Germline V CDR1 and CDR2: MNHEY, SMNVEV (reference sequence). CDR3 size: 14 residues.

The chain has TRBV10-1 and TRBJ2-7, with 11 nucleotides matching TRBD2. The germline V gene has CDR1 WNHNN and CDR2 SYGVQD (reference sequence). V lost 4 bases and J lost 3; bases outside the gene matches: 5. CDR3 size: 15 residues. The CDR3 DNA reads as TGCGCCAGCAGTGCCACTAGCGGGAGAAGCTACGAGCAGTACTTC. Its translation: CASSATSGRSYEQYF.

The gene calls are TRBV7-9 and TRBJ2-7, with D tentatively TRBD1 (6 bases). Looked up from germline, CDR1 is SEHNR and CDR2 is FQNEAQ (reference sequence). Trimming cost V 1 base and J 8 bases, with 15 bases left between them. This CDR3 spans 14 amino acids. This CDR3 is CASSLGQGFGKQYF. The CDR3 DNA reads TGTGCCAGCAGCTTAGGGCAGGGGTTTGGGAAGCAGTACTTC.

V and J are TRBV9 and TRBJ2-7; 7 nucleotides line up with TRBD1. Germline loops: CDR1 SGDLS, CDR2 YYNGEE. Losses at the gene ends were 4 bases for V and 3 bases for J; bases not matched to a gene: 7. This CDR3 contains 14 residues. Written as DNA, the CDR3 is TGTGCCAGCAGCCACGGGGCAGGGGGCTACGAGCAGTACTTC. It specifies CASSHGAGGYEQYF.

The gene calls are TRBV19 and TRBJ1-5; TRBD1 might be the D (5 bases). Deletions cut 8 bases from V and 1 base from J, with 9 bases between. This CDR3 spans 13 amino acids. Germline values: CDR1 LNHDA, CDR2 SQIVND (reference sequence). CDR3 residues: CASDSGSNQPQHF. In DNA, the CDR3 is TGTGCCAGTGACAGTGGAAGCAATCAGCCCCAGCATTTT.

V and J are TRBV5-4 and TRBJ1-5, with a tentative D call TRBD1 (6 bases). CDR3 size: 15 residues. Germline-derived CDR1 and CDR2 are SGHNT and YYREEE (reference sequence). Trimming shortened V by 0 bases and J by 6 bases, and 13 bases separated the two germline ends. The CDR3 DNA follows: TGTGCCAGCAGCTTGGGGCCAGGGGTCAGTCAGCCCCAGCATTTT. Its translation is CASSLGPGVSQPQHF.

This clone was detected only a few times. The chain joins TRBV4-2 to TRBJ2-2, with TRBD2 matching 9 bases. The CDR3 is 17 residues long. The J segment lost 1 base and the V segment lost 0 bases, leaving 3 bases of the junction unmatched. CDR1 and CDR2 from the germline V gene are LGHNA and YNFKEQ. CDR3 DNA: TGTGCCAGCAGCCAAGAGGTTAGCGGGGGGAACACCGGGGAGCTGTTTTTT. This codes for CASSQEVSGGNTGELFF.

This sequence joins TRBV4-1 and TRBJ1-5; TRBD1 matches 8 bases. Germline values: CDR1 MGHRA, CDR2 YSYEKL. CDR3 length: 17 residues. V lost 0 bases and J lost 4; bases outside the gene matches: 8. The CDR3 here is CASSQERQGMTNQPQHF. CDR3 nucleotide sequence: TGCGCCAGCAGCCAAGAGAGACAGGGGATGACAAATCAGCCCCAGCATTTT.

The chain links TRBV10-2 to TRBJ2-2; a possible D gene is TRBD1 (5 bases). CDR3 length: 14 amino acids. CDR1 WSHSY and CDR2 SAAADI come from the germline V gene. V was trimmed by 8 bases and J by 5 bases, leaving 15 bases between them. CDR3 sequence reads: CASLRTKGTGELFF. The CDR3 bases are TGCGCCAGCCTGAGGACAAAGGGAACCGGGGAGCTGTTTTTT.

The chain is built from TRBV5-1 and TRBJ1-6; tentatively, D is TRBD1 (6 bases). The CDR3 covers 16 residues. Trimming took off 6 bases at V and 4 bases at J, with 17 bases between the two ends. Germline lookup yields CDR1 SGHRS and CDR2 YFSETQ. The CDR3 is CASTRTGSLYNSPLHF. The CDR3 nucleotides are TGCGCCAGCACTCGAACAGGGTCGTTATATAATTCACCCCTCCACTTT.

The CDR3 nucleotides are TGTGCTGGGGGGAGGGACTTAAACAACTCCTATAATTCACCCCTCCACTTT. Protein: CAGGRDLNNSYNSPLHF. V is TRBV7-7 and J is TRBJ1-6, with D perhaps TRBD1 (5 bases). CDR1 is SSHAT and CDR2 is FNYEAQ in the germline V gene (reference sequence). The CDR3 is 17 residues long.

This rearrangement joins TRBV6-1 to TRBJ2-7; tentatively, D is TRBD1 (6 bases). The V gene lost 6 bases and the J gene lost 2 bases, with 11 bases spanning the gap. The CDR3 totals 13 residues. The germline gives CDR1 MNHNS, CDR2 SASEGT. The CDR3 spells CASRVTGAYEQYF. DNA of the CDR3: TGTGCCAGCAGGGTGACAGGCGCCTACGAGCAGTACTTC.

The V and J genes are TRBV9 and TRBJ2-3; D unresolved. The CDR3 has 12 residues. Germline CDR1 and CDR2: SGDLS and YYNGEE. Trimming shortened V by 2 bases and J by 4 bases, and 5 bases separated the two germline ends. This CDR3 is CASSVLSDTQYF. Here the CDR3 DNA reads TGTGCCAGCAGCGTTCTGTCAGATACGCAGTATTTT.

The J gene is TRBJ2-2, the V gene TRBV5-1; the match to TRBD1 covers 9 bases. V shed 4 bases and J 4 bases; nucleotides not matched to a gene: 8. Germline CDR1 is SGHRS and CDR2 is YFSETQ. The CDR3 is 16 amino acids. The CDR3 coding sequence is TGCGCCAGCAGCATACGGACAGGGGATGCCACCGGGGAGCTGTTTTTT. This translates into CASSIRTGDATGELFF.

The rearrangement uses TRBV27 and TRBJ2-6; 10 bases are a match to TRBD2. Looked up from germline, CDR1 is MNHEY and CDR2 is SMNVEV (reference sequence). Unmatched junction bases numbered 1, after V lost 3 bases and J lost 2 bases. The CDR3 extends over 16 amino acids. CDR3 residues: CASSLGLATGANVLTF. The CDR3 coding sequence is TGTGCCAGCAGTTTGGGACTAGCGACTGGGGCCAACGTCCTGACTTTC.

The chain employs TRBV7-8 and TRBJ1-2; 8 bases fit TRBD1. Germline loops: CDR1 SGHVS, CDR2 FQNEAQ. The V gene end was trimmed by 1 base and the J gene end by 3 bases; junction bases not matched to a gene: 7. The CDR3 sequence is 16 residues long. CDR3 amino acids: CASSLGGGTGYYGYTF. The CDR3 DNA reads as TGTGCCAGCAGCTTAGGGGGGGGGACAGGATACTATGGCTACACCTTC.

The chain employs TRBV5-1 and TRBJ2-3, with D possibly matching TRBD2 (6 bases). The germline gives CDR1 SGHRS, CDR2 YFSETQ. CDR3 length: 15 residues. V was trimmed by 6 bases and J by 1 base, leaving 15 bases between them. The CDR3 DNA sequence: TGCGCCAGCACCTCACTAGCTTACGGCACAGATACGCAGTATTTT. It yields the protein CASTSLAYGTDTQYF.

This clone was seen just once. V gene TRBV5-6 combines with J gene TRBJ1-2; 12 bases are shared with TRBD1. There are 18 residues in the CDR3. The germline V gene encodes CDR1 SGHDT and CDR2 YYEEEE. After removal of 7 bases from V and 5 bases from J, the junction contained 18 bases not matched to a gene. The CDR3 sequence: CASAGTGGQSQFTYGYTF. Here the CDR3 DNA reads TGTGCCAGCGCCGGGACAGGGGGCCAAAGTCAATTTACTTATGGCTACACCTTC.

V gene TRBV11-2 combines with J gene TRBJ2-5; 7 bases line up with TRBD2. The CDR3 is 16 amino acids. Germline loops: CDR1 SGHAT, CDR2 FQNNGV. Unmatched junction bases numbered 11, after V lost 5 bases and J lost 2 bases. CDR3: CASSITRGDLQETQYF. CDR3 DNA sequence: TGTGCCAGCAGCATAACCCGGGGGGACCTACAAGAGACCCAGTACTTC.